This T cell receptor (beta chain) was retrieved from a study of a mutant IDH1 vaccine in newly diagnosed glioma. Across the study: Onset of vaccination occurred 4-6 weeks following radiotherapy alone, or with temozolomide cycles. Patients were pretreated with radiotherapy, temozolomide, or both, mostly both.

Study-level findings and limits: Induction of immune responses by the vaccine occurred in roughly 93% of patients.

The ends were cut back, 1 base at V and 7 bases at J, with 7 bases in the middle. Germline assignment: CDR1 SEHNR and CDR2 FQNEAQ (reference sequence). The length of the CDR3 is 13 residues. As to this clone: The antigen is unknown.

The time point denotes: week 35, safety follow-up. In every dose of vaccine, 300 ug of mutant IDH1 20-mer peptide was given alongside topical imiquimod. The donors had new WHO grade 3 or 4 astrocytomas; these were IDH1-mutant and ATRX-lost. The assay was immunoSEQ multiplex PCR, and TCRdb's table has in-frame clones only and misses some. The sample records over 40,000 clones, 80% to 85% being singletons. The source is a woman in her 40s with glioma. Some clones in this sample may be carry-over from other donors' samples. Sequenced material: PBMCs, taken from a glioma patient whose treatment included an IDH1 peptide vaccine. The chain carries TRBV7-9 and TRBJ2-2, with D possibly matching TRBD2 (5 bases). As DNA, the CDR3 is TGTGCCAGCAGCTTAGTCGGACTCGGGGAGCTGTTTTTT. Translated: CASSLVGLGELFF.